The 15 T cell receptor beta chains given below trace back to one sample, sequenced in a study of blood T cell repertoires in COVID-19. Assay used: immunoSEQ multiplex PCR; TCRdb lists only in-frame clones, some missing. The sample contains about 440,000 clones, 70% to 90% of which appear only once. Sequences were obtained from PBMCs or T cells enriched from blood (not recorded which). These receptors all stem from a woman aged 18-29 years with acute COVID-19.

The DNA for the CDR3 is TGCGCCAGCAGCGCCCTGACTCCCACAGATACGCAGTATTTT. This gives the protein CASSALTPTDTQYF. This chain links TRBV10-1 with TRBJ2-3, with unresolved D. Germline lookup yields CDR1 WNHNN and CDR2 SYGVQD (reference sequence). V dropped 6 bases and J dropped 2 bases, with 12 bases sitting between them. The CDR3 loop spans 14 amino acids.

The CDR3: CASRDRGLLTEAFF. The CDR3 bases are TGTGCCAGCAGGGACAGGGGGCTGTTGACTGAAGCTTTCTTT. The genes are TRBV27 and TRBJ1-1; 11 bases are a match to TRBD1. The CDR3 is 14 residues long. Germline lookup yields CDR1 MNHEY and CDR2 SMNVEV (reference sequence). V gave up 6 bases and J gave up 5 bases; unmatched junction bases: 5.

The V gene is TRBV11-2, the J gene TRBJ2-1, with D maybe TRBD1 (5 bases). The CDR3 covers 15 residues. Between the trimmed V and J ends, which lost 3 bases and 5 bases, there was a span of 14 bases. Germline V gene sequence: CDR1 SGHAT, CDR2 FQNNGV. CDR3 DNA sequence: TGTGCCAGCAGCTTTCTGACTCAGGGTCACAATGAGCAGTTCTTC. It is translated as CASSFLTQGHNEQFF.

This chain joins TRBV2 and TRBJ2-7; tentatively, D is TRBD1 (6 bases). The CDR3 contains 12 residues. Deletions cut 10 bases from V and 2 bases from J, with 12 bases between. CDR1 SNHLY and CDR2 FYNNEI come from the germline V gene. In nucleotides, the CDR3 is TGTGCCATATGGACAGCTGCCTACGAGCAGTACTTC. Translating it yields CAIWTAAYEQYF.

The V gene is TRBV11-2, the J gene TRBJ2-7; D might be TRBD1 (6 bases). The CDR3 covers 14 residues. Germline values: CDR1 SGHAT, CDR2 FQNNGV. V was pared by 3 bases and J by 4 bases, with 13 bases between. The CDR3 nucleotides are TGTGCCAGCAGCTTTCTAGGGGGTATATACGAGCAGTACTTC. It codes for CASSFLGGIYEQYF.

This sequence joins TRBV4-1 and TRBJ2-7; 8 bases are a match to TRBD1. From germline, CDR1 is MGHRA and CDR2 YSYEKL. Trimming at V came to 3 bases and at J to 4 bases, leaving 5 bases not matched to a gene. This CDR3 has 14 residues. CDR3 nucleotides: TGCGCCAGCAGCCATGAATACAGGGGGTACGAGCAGTACTTC. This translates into CASSHEYRGYEQYF.

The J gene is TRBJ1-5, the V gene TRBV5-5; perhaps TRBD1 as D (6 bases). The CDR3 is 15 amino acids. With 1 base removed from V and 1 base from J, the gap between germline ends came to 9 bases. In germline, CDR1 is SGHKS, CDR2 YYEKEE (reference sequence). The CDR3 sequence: CASSLWQGSNQPQHF. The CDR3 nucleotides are TGTGCCAGCAGCTTGTGGCAGGGGAGCAATCAGCCCCAGCATTTT.

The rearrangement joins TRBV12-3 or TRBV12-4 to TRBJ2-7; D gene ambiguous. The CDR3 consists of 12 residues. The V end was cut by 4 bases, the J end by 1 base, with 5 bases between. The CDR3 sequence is CASSYSSYEQYF. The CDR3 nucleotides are TGTGCCAGCAGTTACTCATCCTACGAGCAGTACTTC.

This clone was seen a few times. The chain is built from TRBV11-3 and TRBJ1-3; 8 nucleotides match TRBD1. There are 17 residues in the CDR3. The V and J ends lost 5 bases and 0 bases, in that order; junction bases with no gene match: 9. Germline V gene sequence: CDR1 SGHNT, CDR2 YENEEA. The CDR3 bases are TGTGCCAGCAGCAATGACAGGGGTTCAGGCTCTGGAAACACCATATATTTT. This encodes CASSNDRGSGSGNTIYF.

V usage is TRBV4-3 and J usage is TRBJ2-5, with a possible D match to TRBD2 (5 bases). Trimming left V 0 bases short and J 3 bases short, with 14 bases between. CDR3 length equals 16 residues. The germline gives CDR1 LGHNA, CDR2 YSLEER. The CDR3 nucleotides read TGCGCCAGCAGCCAAGATCTGCGGGCTAATAAAGAGACCCAGTACTTC. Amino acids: CASSQDLRANKETQYF.

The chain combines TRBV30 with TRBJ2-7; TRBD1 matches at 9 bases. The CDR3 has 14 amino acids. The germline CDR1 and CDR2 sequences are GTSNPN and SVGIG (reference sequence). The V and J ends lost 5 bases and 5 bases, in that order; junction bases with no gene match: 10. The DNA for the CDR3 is TGTGCCTGGGAGCTTGGGACAGGGACCCACGAGCAGTACTTC. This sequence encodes CAWELGTGTHEQYF.

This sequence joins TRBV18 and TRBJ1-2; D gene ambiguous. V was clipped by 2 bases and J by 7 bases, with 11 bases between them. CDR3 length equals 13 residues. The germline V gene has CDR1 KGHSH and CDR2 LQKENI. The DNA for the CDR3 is TGTGCCAGCTCACCATCAGGTTTACCTGGCTACACCTTC. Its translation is CASSPSGLPGYTF.

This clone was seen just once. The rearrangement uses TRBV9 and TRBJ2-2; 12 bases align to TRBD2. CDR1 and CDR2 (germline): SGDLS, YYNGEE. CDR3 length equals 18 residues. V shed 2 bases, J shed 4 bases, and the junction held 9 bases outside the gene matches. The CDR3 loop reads CASSVPGTSGPGTGELFF. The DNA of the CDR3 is TGTGCCAGCAGCGTTCCCGGGACTAGCGGGCCGGGCACCGGGGAGCTGTTTTTT. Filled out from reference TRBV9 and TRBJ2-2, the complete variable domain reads DSGVTQTPKHLITATGQRVTLRCSPRSGDLSVYWYQQSLDQGLQFLIQYYNGEERAKGNILERFSAQQFPDLHSELNLSSLELGDSALYFCASSVPGTSGPGTGELFFGEGSRLTVL.

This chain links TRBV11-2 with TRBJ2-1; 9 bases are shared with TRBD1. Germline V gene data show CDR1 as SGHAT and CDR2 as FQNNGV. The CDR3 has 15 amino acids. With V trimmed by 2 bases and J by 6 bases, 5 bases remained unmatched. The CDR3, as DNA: TGTGCCAGCAGCTTAAATCCGGGACAGGGCAATGAGCAGTTCTTC. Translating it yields CASSLNPGQGNEQFF.

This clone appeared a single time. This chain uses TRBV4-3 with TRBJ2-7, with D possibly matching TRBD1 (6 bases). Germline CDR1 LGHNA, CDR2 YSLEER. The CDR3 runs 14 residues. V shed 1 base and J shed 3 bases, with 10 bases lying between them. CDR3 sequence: CASSQVQGNYEQYF. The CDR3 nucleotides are TGCGCCAGCAGCCAAGTACAGGGAAACTACGAGCAGTACTTC.